These 2 T cell receptor beta chains were sequenced from one sample in a study of cytomegalovirus exposure and HLA in healthy donors. Primers included in the PCR were 60 Vbeta and 13 Jbeta primers. Generated by immunoSEQ multiplex PCR, the TCRdb table keeps only in-frame clones and is missing some. The data show some 200,000 clones, roughly 77% seen once. The sequenced material came from PBMCs. The source of these receptors is a male donor in good health and CMV-seropositive.

This sequence joins TRBV7-2 and TRBJ1-2; perhaps TRBD1 as D (6 bases). The germline V and J ends were trimmed by 3 bases and 4 bases, with 15 bases remaining between them. There are 15 residues in the CDR3. Germline V gives CDR1 SGHTA, CDR2 FQGNSA. As DNA, the CDR3 is TGTGCCAGCAGCTTGTCCCCAGGGGCCGGCTATGGCTACACCTTC. This translates into CASSLSPGAGYGYTF.

DNA of the CDR3: TGTGCCAGCAGGCGGCTAGCGGTATCAGATACGCAGTATTTT. Protein sequence: CASRRLAVSDTQYF. The chain recombines TRBV28 with TRBJ2-3; 7 bases match TRBD2. CDR1 MDHEN and CDR2 SYDVKM come from the germline V gene. The CDR3 is 14 amino acids. Losses at the gene ends were 6 bases for V and 4 bases for J; bases not matched to a gene: 7.